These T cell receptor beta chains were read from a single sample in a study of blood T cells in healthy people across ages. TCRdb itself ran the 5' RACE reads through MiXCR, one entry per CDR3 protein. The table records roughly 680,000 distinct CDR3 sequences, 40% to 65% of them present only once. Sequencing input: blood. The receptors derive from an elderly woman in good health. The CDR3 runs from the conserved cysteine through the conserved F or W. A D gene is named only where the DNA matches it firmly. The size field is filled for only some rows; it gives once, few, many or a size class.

CDR3: CASRPQDPGELFF
DNA: TGTGCCAGCAGGCCTCAAGACCCCGGGGAGCTGTTTTTT
size: -
D: -
V: TRBV12-3/TRBV12-4
J: TRBJ2-2

CDR3: CASSLRRETYNEQYF
DNA: TGTGCCAGCAGCCTCCGCCGGGAGACATACAATGAGCAGTACTTC
size: few
D: -
V: TRBV14
J: TRBJ2-7

CDR3: CASSQEGPPRTDTQYF
DNA: TGTGCCAGCAGCCAAGAGGGGCCCCCTAGGACAGATACGCAGTATTTT
size: -
D: -
V: TRBV4-2
J: TRBJ2-3

CDR3: CSARERGAMNTEAFF
DNA: TGCAGTGCTAGAGAGCGGGGAGCCATGAACACTGAAGCTTTCTTT
size: -
D: -
V: TRBV20-1
J: TRBJ1-1

CDR3: CASSPDGGTAYGYTF
DNA: TGTGCCAGCAGCCCAGACGGGGGGACGGCCTATGGCTACACCTTC
size: -
D: -
V: TRBV9
J: TRBJ1-2

CDR3: CASWDLSPGANVLTF
DNA: TGTGCCAGCTGGGACTTGAGCCCTGGGGCCAACGTCCTGACTTTC
size: -
D: -
V: TRBV6-1
J: TRBJ2-6

CDR3: CASASGSYEQYF
DNA: TGTGCCAGTGCTAGCGGGAGCTACGAGCAGTACTTC
size: many
D: TRBD2
V: TRBV19
J: TRBJ2-7

CDR3: CASSLFGEGGNTEAFF
DNA: TGTGCCAGCAGCCTCTTTGGGGAAGGGGGTAACACTGAAGCTTTCTTT
size: few
D: -
V: TRBV5-6
J: TRBJ1-1

CDR3: CASSGPQGRLAKNIQYF
DNA: TGTGCCAGCAGTGGACCCCAGGGGCGTCTAGCCAAAAACATTCAGTACTTC
size: -
D: -
V: TRBV25-1
J: TRBJ2-4

CDR3: CASSLSLQPRQFF
DNA: TGTGCCAGCAGCCTTAGTCTTCAACCGAGGCAGTTCTTC
size: -
D: -
V: TRBV12-3/TRBV12-4
J: TRBJ2-1

CDR3: CASSWATSGYNEQFF
DNA: TGCGCCAGCAGCTGGGCAACTAGCGGATACAATGAGCAGTTCTTC
size: few
D: TRBD2
V: TRBV5-1
J: TRBJ2-1

CDR3: CASRPTSGSYEAFF
DNA: TGTGCCAGCAGGCCTACTAGCGGGAGTTACGAAGCGTTCTTC
size: many
D: TRBD2
V: TRBV6-6
J: TRBJ2-1

CDR3: CASSLRVASDTQYF
DNA: TGTGCCAGCAGTTTGCGGGTGGCCTCAGATACGCAGTATTTT
size: -
D: -
V: TRBV12-3/TRBV12-4
J: TRBJ2-3

CDR3: CASRRGQGIYNSPLHF
DNA: TGTGCCAGCAGACGAGGCCAGGGGATCTATAATTCACCCCTCCACTTT
size: -
D: -
V: TRBV28
J: TRBJ1-6

CDR3: CASNNGVMAKNIQYF
DNA: TGTGCCAGCAACAACGGGGTGATGGCCAAAAACATTCAGTACTTC
size: few
D: -
V: TRBV3-1
J: TRBJ2-4